Presented here are 8 T cell receptor beta chains from one specimen sequenced in a study of beta chain features in type 1 diabetes. Expressed TCRB transcripts were sequenced after all isolated RNA was converted to cDNA. The table came from immunoSEQ multiplex PCR; TCRdb's copy has only in-frame clones and leaves some out. Among 810,000 or so clones listed, about a sixth were seen once. Sample: naive CD4+ T cells from blood. These receptors all stem from a woman between 18 and 29 years old in good health.

This clone came up a few times. This chain uses TRBV27 with TRBJ1-1; 9 positions agree with TRBD1. V lost 7 bases, J lost 4 bases, and 4 bases stayed unmatched. Germline V gene sequence: CDR1 MNHEY, CDR2 SMNVEV (reference sequence). The CDR3 sequence is 13 residues long. The CDR3 sequence: CASTQGAGTEAFF. The CDR3, as DNA: TGTGCCAGCACACAGGGGGCAGGCACTGAAGCTTTCTTT.

The rearrangement links TRBV18 to TRBJ2-3, with D possibly called TRBD1 or TRBD2 (5 bases each). The CDR3 totals 17 residues. With 0 bases removed from V and 2 bases from J, the gap between germline ends came to 15 bases. CDR1 is KGHSH, CDR2 LQKENI, per germline. CDR3 sequence reads: CASSPPSGGGFTDTQYF. The CDR3 DNA reads TGTGCCAGCTCACCACCGAGCGGTGGGGGTTTCACAGATACGCAGTATTTT. Full variable domain (missing parts from reference TRBV18 and TRBJ2-3): NAGVMQNPRHLVRRRGQEARLRCSPMKGHSHVYWYRQLPEEGLKFMVYLQKENIIDESGMPKERFSAEFPKEGPSILRIQQVVRGDSAAYFCASSPPSGGGFTDTQYFGPGTRLTVL.

This clone was counted a few times. This chain uses TRBV4-3 with TRBJ2-5; 9 nucleotides agree with TRBD2. Germline V gene data show CDR1 as LGHNA and CDR2 as YSLEER. This CDR3 region has 18 residues. J lost 1 base, V lost 2 bases, and 11 bases had no gene match. The CDR3 protein is CASSQPAPGLALQETQYF. Written as DNA, the CDR3 is TGCGCCAGCAGCCAACCGGCCCCGGGACTAGCCCTCCAAGAGACCCAGTACTTC.

This clone was found a few times. The chain is built from TRBV29-1 and TRBJ2-1; D could derive from TRBD1 or TRBD2 (6 bases each). V shed 2 bases and J shed 6 bases, with 11 bases lying between them. This CDR3 region has 13 residues. Germline V lookup: CDR1 SQVTM, CDR2 ANQGSEA. The CDR3 bases are TGCAGCGTTGAACCGGGGGCGTTCAATGAGCAGTTCTTC. Translation: CSVEPGAFNEQFF.

Note on this clone: One junction end disagrees with the germline gene, perhaps due to a read error. Different DNA sequences within this sample yield the same CDR3. This chain joins TRBV10-3 and TRBJ2-2; the D call may be TRBD1 or TRBD2 (5 bases each). The CDR3 is 15 residues long. The germline CDR1 and CDR2 sequences are ENHRY and SYGVKD. CDR3: CAIRSTAENTGELFF. For the CDR3, the DNA is TGTGCCATCAGATCGACAGCTGAGAACACCGGGGAACTGTTTTTT.

This clone appeared a few times. The V call is TRBV4-3, the J call TRBJ2-1, with D possibly TRBD2 on 5 matching bases. Trimming removed 3 bases from V and 6 bases from J, with 9 bases in between. Looked up from germline, CDR1 is LGHNA and CDR2 is YSLEER. This CDR3 has 13 residues. Here the CDR3 DNA reads TGCGCCAGCAGCCAGAGGGAGTTCAATGAGCAGTTCTTC. It encodes CASSQREFNEQFF.

This clone has a count of ten or more. The CDR3 here is CASSLEGTAKNIQYF. In DNA, the CDR3 is TGTGCCAGCAGCTTGGAAGGGACAGCCAAAAACATTCAGTACTTC. The V call is TRBV5-4, the J call TRBJ2-4; perhaps D is TRBD1 or TRBD2 (5 bases each). V gave up 0 bases and J gave up 0 bases, with 7 bases separating them. The CDR3 contains 15 residues. From germline, CDR1 is SGHNT and CDR2 YYREEE (reference sequence).

This clone was detected only a few times. This chain uses TRBV6-5 with TRBJ2-7, with D possibly matching TRBD1 (6 bases). V shed 5 bases and J shed 6 bases, with 20 bases lying between them. This CDR3 spans 15 amino acids. Germline V gene lookup returns CDR1 MNHEY and CDR2 SVGAGI. The CDR3 DNA sequence: TGTGCCAGCAGTCCACGTTGGGGGCCCATGGGCGAGCAGTACTTC. This encodes CASSPRWGPMGEQYF.